This T cell receptor (beta chain) originates from a study of T cell responses to AZD1222 COVID-19 vaccine. Clones were sequenced by immunoSEQ multiplex PCR, and TCRdb holds only the in-frame ones, with some missing. This sample carries 70,000 to 85,000 clones, 80% to 90% of them seen once, and the ten largest clones take 2% to 2.5%. Study findings and constraints: The study reported that nearly half of spike-specific TCRs target unmutated variant regions. The breadth and depth of Spike-specific TCRs increased once two AZD1222 doses had been given. The study found vaccine-associated CD4 TCRs spanning spike, dominant at 160-218 and 743-854. The sample set comprised mostly white British donors with more females, and clonal diversity was possibly underestimated.

This clone was seen only once. Its antigen is not known. The V and J ends lost 2 bases and 1 base respectively, with 12 bases between them. This CDR3 contains 16 residues. In germline, CDR1 is MNHEY, CDR2 SVGAGI. The rearrangement uses TRBV6-5 and TRBJ1-5; unclear D gene. This sample comprised peripheral blood, obtained on day 0 of AZD1222 vaccination. The clonotype comes from an adult in good health. The CDR3 DNA reads TGTGCCAGCAGTTACGCACCCCCCGGGAGCAATCAGCCCCAGCATTTT. As protein: CASSYAPPGSNQPQHF.